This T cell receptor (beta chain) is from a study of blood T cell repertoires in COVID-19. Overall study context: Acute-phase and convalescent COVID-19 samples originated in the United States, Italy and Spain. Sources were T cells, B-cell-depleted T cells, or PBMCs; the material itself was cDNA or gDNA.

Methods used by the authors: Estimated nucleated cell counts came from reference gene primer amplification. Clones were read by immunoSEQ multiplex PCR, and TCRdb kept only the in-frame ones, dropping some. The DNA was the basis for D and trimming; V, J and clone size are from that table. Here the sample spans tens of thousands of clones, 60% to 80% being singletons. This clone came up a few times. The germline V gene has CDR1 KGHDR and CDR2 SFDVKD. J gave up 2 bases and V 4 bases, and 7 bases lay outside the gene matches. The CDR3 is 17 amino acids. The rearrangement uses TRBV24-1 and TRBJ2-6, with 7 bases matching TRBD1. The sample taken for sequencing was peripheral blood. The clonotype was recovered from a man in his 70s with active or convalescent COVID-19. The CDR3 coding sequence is TGTGCCACCAGTGAGACCGGGACAGCTACTGGGGCCAACGTCCTGACTTTC. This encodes CATSETGTATGANVLTF.